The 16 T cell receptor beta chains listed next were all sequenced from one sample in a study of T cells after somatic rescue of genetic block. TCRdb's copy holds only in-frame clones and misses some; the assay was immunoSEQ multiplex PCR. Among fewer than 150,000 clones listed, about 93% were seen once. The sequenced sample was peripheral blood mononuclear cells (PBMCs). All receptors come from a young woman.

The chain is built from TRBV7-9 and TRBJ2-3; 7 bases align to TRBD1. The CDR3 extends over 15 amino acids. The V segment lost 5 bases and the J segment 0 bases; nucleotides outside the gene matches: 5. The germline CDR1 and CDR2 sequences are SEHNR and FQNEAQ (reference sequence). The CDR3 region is CASSPGTVSTDTQYF. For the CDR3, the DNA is TGTGCCAGCAGCCCCGGGACAGTGAGCACAGATACGCAGTATTTT. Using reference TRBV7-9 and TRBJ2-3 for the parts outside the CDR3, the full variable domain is DTGVSQNPRHKITKRGQNVTFRCDPISEHNRLYWYRQTLGQGPEFLTYFQNEAQLEKSRLLSDRFSAERPKGSFSTLEIQRTEQGDSAMYLCASSPGTVSTDTQYFGPGTRLTVL.

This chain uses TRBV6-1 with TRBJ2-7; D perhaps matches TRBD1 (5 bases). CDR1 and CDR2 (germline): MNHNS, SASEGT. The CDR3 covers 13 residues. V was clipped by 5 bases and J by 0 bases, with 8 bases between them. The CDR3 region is CASSKDSSYEQYF. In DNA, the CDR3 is TGTGCCAGCAGTAAAGACAGCTCCTACGAGCAGTACTTC.

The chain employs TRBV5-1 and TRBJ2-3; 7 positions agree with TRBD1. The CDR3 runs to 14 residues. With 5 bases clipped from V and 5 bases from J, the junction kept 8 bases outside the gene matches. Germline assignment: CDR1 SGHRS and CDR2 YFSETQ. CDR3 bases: TGCGCCAGCAGAGAAAGGGGGCTTGAAGATACGCAGTATTTT. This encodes CASRERGLEDTQYF. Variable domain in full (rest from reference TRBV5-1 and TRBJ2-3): KAGVTQTPRYLIKTRGQQVTLSCSPISGHRSVSWYQQTPGQGLQFLFEYFSETQRNKGNFPGRFSGRQFSNSRSEMNVSTLELGDSALYLCASRERGLEDTQYFGPGTRLTVL.

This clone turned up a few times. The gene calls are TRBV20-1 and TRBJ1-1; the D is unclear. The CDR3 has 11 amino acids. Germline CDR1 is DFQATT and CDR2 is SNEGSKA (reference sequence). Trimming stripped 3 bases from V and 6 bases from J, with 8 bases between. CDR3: CSASLWPEAFF. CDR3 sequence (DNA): TGCAGTGCTAGTCTTTGGCCTGAAGCTTTCTTT.

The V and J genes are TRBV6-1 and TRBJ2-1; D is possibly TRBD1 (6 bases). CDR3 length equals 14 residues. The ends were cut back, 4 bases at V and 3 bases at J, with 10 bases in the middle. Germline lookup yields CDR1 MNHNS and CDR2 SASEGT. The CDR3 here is CASSGARGYNEQFF. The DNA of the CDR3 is TGTGCCAGCAGTGGGGCCAGGGGCTACAATGAGCAGTTCTTC.

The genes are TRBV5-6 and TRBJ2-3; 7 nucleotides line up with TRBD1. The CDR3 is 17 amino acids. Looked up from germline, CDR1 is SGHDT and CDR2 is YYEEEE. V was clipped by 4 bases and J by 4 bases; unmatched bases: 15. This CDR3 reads CASSPIAGRGGADTQYF. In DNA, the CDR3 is TGTGCCAGCAGCCCTATCGCGGGTAGAGGGGGCGCAGATACGCAGTATTTT. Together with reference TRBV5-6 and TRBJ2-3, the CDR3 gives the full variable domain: DAGVTQSPTHLIKTRGQQVTLRCSPKSGHDTVSWYQQALGQGPQFIFQYYEEEERQRGNFPDRFSGHQFPNYSSELNVNALLLGDSALYLCASSPIAGRGGADTQYFGPGTRLTVL.

This CDR3 reads CASSLTVGHGDTQYF. CDR3 coding DNA: TGTGCCAGCAGCTTAACTGTAGGACACGGTGATACGCAGTATTTT. The genes are TRBV7-3 and TRBJ2-3; tentatively, D is TRBD1 (5 bases). V gave up 0 bases and J gave up 6 bases, with 13 bases separating them. The CDR3 has 15 amino acids. CDR1 is SGHTA and CDR2 is FQGTGA in the germline V gene.

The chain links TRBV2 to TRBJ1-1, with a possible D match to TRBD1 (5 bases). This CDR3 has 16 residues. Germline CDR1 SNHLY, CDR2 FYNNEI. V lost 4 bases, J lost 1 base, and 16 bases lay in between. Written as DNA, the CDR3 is TGTGCCAGCAGTGGGCCTCTAGGGACTCAGAACACTGAAGCTTTCTTT. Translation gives CASSGPLGTQNTEAFF.

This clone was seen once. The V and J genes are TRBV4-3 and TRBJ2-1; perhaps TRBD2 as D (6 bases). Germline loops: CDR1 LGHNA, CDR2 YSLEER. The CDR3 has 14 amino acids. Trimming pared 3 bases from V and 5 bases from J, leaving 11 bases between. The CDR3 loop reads CASSQGGINNEQFF. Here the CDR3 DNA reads TGCGCCAGCAGCCAGGGGGGTATCAACAATGAGCAGTTCTTC.

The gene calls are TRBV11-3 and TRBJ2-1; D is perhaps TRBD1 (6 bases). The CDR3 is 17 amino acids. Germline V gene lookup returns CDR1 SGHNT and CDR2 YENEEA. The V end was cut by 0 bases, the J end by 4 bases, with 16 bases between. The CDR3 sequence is CASSLEGRQGIYNEQFF. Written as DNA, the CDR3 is TGTGCCAGCAGCTTAGAGGGGCGGCAGGGGATTTACAATGAGCAGTTCTTC.

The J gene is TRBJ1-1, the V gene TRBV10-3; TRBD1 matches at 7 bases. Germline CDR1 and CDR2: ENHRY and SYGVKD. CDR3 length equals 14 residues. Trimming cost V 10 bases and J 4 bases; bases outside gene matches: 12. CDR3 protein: CASAGTAPSTEAFF. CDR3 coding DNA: TGTGCCAGCGCTGGGACAGCGCCCAGCACTGAAGCTTTCTTT.

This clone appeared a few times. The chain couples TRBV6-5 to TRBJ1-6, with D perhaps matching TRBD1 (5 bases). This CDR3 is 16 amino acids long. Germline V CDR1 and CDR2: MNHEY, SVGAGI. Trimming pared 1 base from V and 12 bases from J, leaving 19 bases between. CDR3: CASSYFANRPMGPLHF. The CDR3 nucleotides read TGTGCCAGCAGTTACTTTGCCAACAGGCCTATGGGACCCCTCCACTTT.

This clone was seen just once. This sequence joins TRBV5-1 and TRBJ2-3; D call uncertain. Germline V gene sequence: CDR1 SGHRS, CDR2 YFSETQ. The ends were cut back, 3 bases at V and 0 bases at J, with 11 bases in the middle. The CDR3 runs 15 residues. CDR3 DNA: TGCGCCAGCAGCTCCCTCGGCACTAGCACAGATACGCAGTATTTT. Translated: CASSSLGTSTDTQYF.

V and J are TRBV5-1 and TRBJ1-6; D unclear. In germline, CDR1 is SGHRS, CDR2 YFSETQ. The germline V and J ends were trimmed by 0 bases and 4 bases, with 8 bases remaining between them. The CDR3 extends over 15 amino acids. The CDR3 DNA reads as TGCGCCAGCAGCTTGGGGGTGGATTATAATTCACCCCTCCACTTT. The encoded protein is CASSLGVDYNSPLHF.

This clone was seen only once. DNA of the CDR3: TGCGCCAGCAGCTTCTCCGCGACACCTGAAGCTTTCTTT. Residues: CASSFSATPEAFF. This chain joins TRBV5-1 and TRBJ1-1; no clear D gene. Trimming shortened V by 2 bases and J by 6 bases, and 11 bases separated the two germline ends. The CDR3 runs to 13 residues. CDR1 is SGHRS, CDR2 YFSETQ, per germline.

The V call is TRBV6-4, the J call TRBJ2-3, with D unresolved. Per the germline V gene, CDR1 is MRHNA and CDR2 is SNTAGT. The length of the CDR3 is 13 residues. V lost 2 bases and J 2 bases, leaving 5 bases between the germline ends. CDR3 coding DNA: TGTGCCAGCAGTGACGGGGACACAGATACGCAGTATTTT. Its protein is CASSDGDTDTQYF.